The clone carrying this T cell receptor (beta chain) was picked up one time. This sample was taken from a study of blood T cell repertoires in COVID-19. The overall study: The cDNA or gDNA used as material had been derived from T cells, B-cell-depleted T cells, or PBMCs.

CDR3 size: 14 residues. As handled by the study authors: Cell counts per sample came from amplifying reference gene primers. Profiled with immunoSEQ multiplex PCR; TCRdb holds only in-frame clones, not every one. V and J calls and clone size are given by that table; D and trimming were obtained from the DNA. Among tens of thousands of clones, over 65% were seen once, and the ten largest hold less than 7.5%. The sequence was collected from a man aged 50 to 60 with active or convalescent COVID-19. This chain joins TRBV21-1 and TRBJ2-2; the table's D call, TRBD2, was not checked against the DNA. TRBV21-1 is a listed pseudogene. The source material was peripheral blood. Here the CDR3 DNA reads TGTGCCAGCAGCCTACACTACTCCACCGGGGAGCTGTTTTTT. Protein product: CASSLHYSTGELFF.